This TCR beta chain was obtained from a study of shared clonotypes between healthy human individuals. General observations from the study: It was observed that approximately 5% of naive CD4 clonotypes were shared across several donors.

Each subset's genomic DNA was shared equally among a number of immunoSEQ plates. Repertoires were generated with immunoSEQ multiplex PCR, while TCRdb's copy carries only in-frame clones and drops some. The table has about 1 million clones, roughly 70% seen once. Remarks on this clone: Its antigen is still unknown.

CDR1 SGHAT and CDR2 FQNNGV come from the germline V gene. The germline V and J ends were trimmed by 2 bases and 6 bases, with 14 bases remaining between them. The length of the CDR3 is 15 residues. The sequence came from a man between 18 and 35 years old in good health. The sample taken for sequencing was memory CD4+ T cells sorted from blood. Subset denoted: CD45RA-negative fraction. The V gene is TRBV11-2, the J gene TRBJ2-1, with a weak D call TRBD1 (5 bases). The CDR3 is CASSLSRAGINEQFF. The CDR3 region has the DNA TGTGCCAGCAGCTTATCCCGTGCAGGGATCAATGAGCAGTTCTTC. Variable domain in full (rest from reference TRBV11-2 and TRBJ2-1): EAGVAQSPRYKIIEKRQSVAFWCNPISGHATLYWYQQILGQGPKLLIQFQNNGVVDDSQLPKDRFSAERLKGVDSTLKIQPAKLEDSAVYLCASSLSRAGINEQFFGPGTRLTVL.